Sequencing of this T cell receptor (beta chain) was carried out in a study of OX40 agonist ivuxolimab in advanced cancers. About the study: Patients were treated with ivuxolimab, an agonistic anti-OX40 (CD134) antibody. Of the participants, around 43% had some prior anti-PD-1, anti-PD-L1 or anti-CTLA-4 therapy, which was allowed. Recorded diagnoses for dose-escalation patients were hepatocellular carcinoma, melanoma, renal cell or head and neck cancer.

Note on this clone: Its antigen is as yet unknown.

Generated by immunoSEQ multiplex PCR, the TCRdb table keeps only in-frame clones and is missing some. The data show around 77,000 clones, around nine tenths seen once. Notes on the study in general: Expanded clones were, on average, more numerous among CD8+ T cells than CD4+.

The CDR3 totals 15 residues. The V call is TRBV12-1, the J call TRBJ2-5; the D call of TRBD1 is as the table states it, not checked on the DNA. TRBV12-1 has pseudogene status. The specimen was CD4+ or CD8+ T cells sorted from blood, collected in a trial of the OX40 agonist ivuxolimab. The sequence came from an adult with an advanced solid tumor such as melanoma, head and neck, liver or kidney cancer. The CDR3 loop is CASSAVSIQGETQYF. In DNA, the CDR3 is TGTGCCAGCAGCGCCGTCAGTATTCAGGGAGAGACCCAGTACTTC.